This entry lists 12 T cell receptor beta chains sequenced from one sample in a study of T cell responses to AZD1222 COVID-19 vaccine. Measured with immunoSEQ multiplex PCR; TCRdb has only the in-frame clones, and not every one. In the table there are 200,000 or so clones, 80% to 95% of which are singletons. The sequencing used peripheral blood, collected on day 0 of AZD1222 vaccination. The receptor source for this set is an adult in good health.

The chain carries TRBV4-1 and TRBJ1-4; D is ambiguous. V lost 1 base and J 4 bases, leaving 10 bases between the germline ends. This CDR3 region has 15 residues. CDR1 and CDR2 from the germline V gene are MGHRA and YSYEKL. The CDR3 protein is CASSQGARFNEKLFF. CDR3 DNA sequence: TGCGCCAGCAGCCAAGGTGCCAGGTTTAATGAAAAACTGTTTTTT.

CDR3 residues: CASSLGTGYMNTEAFF. In nucleotides, the CDR3 is TGTGCCAGCAGCTTGGGCACAGGGTATATGAACACTGAAGCTTTCTTT. The gene calls are TRBV5-5 and TRBJ1-1; possible D gene TRBD1, 6 bases. With 0 bases removed from V and 0 bases from J, the gap between germline ends came to 12 bases. From germline, CDR1 is SGHKS and CDR2 YYEKEE (reference sequence). This CDR3 has 16 residues.

The chain employs TRBV2 and TRBJ2-3; 8 positions agree with TRBD2. V dropped 4 bases and J dropped 4; count of bases not matched to a gene: 10. The CDR3 has 16 amino acids. Looked up from germline, CDR1 is SNHLY and CDR2 is FYNNEI. The CDR3 loop is CASSGSGGRWADTQYF. DNA for the CDR3: TGTGCCAGCAGTGGGAGCGGCGGGAGGTGGGCAGATACGCAGTATTTT.

The rearrangement joins TRBV3-1 (or the pseudogene TRBV3-2) to TRBJ1-4, with D perhaps TRBD1 (6 bases). CDR1 is LGHDT, CDR2 YNNKEL, per germline (reference sequence). V was shortened by 3 bases and J by 4 bases, with 18 bases between the two germline ends. This CDR3 is built from 17 residues. The CDR3 nucleotides are TGTGCCAGCAGCCATCTTCCCGGTAGGGACAATAATGAAAAACTGTTTTTT. Amino acid sequence: CASSHLPGRDNNEKLFF.

V and J are TRBV7-2 and TRBJ1-2; perhaps TRBD1 as D (5 bases). V lost 1 base and J lost 4, with 10 bases in between. Germline CDR1 reads SGHTA; CDR2 reads FQGNSA. This CDR3 is 14 amino acids long. The CDR3 DNA sequence: TGTGCCAGCAGCTTAGTTGGGACTACCTATGGCTACACCTTC. This sequence encodes CASSLVGTTYGYTF.

The chain uses TRBV11-3 and TRBJ1-1; D not resolved. Germline values: CDR1 SGHNT, CDR2 YENEEA. The CDR3 loop spans 13 amino acids. The germline V and J ends were trimmed by 5 bases and 2 bases, with 9 bases remaining between them. The CDR3 DNA reads as TGTGCCAGCAGCCTGGGGTCCAACACTGAAGCTTTCTTT. Translating it yields CASSLGSNTEAFF.

The chain employs TRBV7-9 and TRBJ1-2; the D gene is possibly TRBD1 (6 bases). CDR3 length equals 14 residues. The V gene's germline CDR1 is SEHNR and CDR2 FQNEAQ (reference sequence). V was trimmed by 11 bases and J by 2 bases, leaving 18 bases between them. The CDR3 coding sequence is TGTGCCGGAAACGGGGGCCCGCTGAACTATGGCTACACCTTC. Protein: CAGNGGPLNYGYTF.

The gene calls are TRBV7-2 and TRBJ1-5; D is ambiguous. The CDR3 sequence is 16 residues long. Per the germline V gene, CDR1 is SGHTA and CDR2 is FQGNSA. The V end lost 2 bases, the J end lost 0 bases, and 11 bases lay between the germline ends. The CDR3 loop reads CASSLTAPYSNQPQHF. DNA for the CDR3: TGTGCCAGCAGCTTAACGGCGCCGTATAGCAATCAGCCCCAGCATTTT.

The chain links TRBV6-6 to TRBJ2-1, with TRBD2 identical over 10 bases. The CDR3 runs 16 residues. Germline assignment: CDR1 MNHNY and CDR2 SVGAGI (reference sequence). V shed 2 bases, J shed 2 bases, and the junction held 3 bases outside the gene matches. The CDR3 bases are TGTGCCAGCAGTTACCCCAGCGGGAGGGCCTACAATGAGCAGTTCTTC. Translating it yields CASSYPSGRAYNEQFF.

V gene TRBV6-5 combines with J gene TRBJ1-4; D gene unclear. Deletions cut 6 bases from V and 7 bases from J, with 12 bases between. Germline-derived CDR1 and CDR2 are MNHEY and SVGAGI. There are 13 residues in the CDR3. The chain's CDR3 is CASSRRWGEKLFF. CDR3 DNA: TGTGCCAGCAGCCGACGGTGGGGTGAAAAACTGTTTTTT.

The V and J genes are TRBV6-5 and TRBJ1-5, with 7 bases lining up with TRBD1. The CDR3 covers 14 residues. Trimming took 6 bases from V and 6 from J; bases not matched to a gene: 8. Per the germline V gene, CDR1 is MNHEY and CDR2 is SVGAGI. CDR3 region: CASRFDRDGQPQHF. The DNA for the CDR3 is TGTGCCAGCAGATTCGACAGGGACGGTCAGCCCCAGCATTTT.

The count of this clone is one. This chain connects TRBV13 to TRBJ1-6, with 8 nucleotides matching TRBD1. V shed 4 bases and J 8 bases; nucleotides not matched to a gene: 10. CDR1 and CDR2 from the germline V gene are PRHDT and FYEKMQ (reference sequence). The CDR3 spans 16 residues. The CDR3 DNA is TGTGCCAGCAGCTCAAGAACAGGGGGATTAGATTCACCCCTCCACTTT. It translates to CASSSRTGGLDSPLHF.